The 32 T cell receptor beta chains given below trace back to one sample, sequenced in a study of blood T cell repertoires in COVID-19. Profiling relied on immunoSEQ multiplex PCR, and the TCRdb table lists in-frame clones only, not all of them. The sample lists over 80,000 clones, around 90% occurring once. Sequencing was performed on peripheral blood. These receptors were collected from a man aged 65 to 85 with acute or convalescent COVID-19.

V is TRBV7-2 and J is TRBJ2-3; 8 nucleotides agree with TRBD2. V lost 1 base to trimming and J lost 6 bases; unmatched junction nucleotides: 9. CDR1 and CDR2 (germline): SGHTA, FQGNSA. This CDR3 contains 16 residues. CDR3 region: CASSLGSGGGLDTQYF. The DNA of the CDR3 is TGTGCCAGCAGCTTAGGGTCCGGGGGGGGGCTTGATACGCAGTATTTT. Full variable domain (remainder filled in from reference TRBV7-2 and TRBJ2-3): GAGVSQSPSNKVTEKGKDVELRCDPISGHTALYWYRQSLGQGLEFLIYFQGNSAPDKSGLPSDRFSAERTGGSVSTLTIQRTQQEDSAVYLCASSLGSGGGLDTQYFGPGTRLTVL.

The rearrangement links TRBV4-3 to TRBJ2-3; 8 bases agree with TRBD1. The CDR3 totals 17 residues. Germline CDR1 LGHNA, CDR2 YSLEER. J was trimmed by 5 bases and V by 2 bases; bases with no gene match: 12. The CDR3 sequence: CASSQFDRGLDRDTQYF. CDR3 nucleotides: TGCGCCAGCAGCCAATTCGACAGGGGCCTAGACAGAGATACGCAGTATTTT.

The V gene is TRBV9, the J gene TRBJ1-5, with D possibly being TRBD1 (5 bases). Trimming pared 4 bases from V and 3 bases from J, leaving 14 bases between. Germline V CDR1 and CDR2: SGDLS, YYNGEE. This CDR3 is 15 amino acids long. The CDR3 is CASSPRAGINQPQHF. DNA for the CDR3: TGTGCCAGCAGCCCTCGGGCAGGGATCAATCAGCCCCAGCATTTT. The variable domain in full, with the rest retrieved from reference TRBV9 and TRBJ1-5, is DSGVTQTPKHLITATGQRVTLRCSPRSGDLSVYWYQQSLDQGLQFLIQYYNGEERAKGNILERFSAQQFPDLHSELNLSSLELGDSALYFCASSPRAGINQPQHFGDGTRLSIL.

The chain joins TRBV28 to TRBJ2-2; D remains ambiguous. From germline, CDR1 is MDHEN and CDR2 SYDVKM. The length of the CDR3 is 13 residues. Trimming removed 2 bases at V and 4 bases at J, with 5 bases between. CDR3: CASSLGSTGELFF. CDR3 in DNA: TGTGCCAGCAGTTTAGGCAGCACCGGGGAGCTGTTTTTT.

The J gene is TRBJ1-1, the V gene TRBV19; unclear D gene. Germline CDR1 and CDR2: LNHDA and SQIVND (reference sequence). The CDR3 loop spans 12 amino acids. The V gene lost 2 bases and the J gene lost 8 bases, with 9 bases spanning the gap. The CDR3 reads CASSIPRGEAFF. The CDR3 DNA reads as TGTGCCAGTAGTATACCCAGAGGAGAAGCTTTCTTT.

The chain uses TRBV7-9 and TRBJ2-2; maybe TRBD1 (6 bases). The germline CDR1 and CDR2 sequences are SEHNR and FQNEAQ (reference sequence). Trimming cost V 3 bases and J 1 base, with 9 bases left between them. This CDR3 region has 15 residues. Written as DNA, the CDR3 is TGTGCCAGCAGCTTCCCCAGGGGGAACACCGGGGAGCTGTTTTTT. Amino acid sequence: CASSFPRGNTGELFF.

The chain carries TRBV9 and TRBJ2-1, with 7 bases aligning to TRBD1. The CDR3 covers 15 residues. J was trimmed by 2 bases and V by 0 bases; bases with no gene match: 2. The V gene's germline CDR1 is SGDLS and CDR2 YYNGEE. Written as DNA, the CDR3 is TGTGCCAGCAGCGTAGCAGGGGGTACCTACAATGAGCAGTTCTTC. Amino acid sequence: CASSVAGGTYNEQFF.

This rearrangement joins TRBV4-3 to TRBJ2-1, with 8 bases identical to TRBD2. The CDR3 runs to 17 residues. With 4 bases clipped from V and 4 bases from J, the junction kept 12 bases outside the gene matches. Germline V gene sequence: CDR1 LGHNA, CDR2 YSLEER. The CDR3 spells CASSPTTGTSAYNEQFF. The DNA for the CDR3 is TGCGCCAGCAGCCCCACCACCGGGACTAGTGCTTACAATGAGCAGTTCTTC.

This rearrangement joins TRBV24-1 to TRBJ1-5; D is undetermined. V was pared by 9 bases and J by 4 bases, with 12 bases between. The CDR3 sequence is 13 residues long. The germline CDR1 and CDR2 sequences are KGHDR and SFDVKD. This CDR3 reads CATPAEINQPQHF. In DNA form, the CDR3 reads TGTGCCACCCCTGCGGAAATTAATCAGCCCCAGCATTTT.

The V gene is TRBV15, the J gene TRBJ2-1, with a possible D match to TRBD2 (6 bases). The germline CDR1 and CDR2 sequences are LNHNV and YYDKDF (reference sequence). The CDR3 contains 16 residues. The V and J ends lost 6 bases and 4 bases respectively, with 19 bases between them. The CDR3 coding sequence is TGTGCCACCAGTCCTCACGGGAGCCGGGCTTACAATGAGCAGTTCTTC. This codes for CATSPHGSRAYNEQFF.

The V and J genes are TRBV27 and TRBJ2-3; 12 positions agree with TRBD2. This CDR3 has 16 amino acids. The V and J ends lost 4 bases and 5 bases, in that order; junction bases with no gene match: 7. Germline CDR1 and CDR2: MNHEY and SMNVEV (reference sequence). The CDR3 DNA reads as TGTGCCAGCAGTTCCCTAGCGGGAGGGTTAGGAGATACGCAGTATTTT. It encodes CASSSLAGGLGDTQYF.

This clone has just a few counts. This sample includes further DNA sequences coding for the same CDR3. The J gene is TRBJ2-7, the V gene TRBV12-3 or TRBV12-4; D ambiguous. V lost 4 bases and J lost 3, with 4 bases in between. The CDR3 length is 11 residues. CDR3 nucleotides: TGTGCCAGCAGTTCCTTCTACGAGCAGTACTTC. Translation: CASSSFYEQYF.

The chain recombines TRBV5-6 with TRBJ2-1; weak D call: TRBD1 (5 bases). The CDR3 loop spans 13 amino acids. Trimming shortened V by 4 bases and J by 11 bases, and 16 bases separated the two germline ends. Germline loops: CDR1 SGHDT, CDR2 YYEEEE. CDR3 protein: CASSVLQVGQQFF. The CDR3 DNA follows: TGTGCCAGCAGCGTCCTCCAGGTGGGGCAGCAGTTCTTC.

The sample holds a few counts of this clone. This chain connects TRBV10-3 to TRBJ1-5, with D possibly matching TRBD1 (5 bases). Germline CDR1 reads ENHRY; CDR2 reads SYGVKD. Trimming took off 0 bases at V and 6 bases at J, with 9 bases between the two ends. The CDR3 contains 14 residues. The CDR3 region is CAISESQGIQPQHF. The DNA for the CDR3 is TGTGCCATCAGTGAGTCCCAGGGAATTCAGCCCCAGCATTTT.

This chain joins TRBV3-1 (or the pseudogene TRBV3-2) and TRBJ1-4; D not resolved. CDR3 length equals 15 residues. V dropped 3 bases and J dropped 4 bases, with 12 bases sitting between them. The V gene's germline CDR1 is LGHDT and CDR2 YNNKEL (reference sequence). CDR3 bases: TGTGCCAGCAGCCACCGAGAAGCCCGTAATGAAAAACTGTTTTTT. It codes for CASSHREARNEKLFF.

In nucleotides, the CDR3 is TGTGCCAGTGATAACAGGGGTAATTCACCCCTCCACTTT. Protein product: CASDNRGNSPLHF. The V gene is TRBV19, the J gene TRBJ1-6, with TRBD1 identical over 7 bases. The germline CDR1 and CDR2 sequences are LNHDA and SQIVND (reference sequence). V dropped 8 bases and J dropped 6; count of bases not matched to a gene: 4. The CDR3 is 13 amino acids. The whole variable domain, filled in from reference TRBV19 and TRBJ1-6, reads DGGITQSPKYLFRKEGQNVTLSCEQNLNHDAMYWYRQDPGQGLRLIYYSQIVNDFQKGDIAEGYSVSREKKESFPLTVTSAQKNPTAFYLCASDNRGNSPLHFGNGTRLTVT.

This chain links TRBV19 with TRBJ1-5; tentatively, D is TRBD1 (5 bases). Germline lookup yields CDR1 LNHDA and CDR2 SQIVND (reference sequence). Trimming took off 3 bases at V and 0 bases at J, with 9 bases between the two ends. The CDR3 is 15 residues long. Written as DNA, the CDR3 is TGTGCCAGTAGTATTGGGGCGAGTAGCAATCAGCCCCAGCATTTT. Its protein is CASSIGASSNQPQHF.

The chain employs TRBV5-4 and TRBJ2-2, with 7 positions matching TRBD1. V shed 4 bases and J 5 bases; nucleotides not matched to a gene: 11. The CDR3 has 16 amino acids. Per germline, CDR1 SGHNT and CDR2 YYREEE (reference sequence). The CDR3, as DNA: TGTGCCAGCAGCATAAGACAGGGTTGGAGAACCGGGGAGCTGTTTTTT. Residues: CASSIRQGWRTGELFF. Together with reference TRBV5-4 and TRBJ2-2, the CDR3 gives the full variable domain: ETGVTQSPTHLIKTRGQQVTLRCSSQSGHNTVSWYQQALGQGPQFIFQYYREEENGRGNFPPRFSGLQFPNYSSELNVNALELDDSALYLCASSIRQGWRTGELFFGEGSRLTVL.

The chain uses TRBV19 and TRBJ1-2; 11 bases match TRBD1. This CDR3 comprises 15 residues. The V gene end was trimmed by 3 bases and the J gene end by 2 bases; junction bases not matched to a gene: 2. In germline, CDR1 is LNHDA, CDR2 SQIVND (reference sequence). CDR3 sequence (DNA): TGTGCCAGTAGTATCCGGACAGGGGGCAACTATGGCTACACCTTC. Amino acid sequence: CASSIRTGGNYGYTF. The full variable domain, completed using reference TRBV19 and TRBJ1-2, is DGGITQSPKYLFRKEGQNVTLSCEQNLNHDAMYWYRQDPGQGLRLIYYSQIVNDFQKGDIAEGYSVSREKKESFPLTVTSAQKNPTAFYLCASSIRTGGNYGYTFGSGTRLTVV.

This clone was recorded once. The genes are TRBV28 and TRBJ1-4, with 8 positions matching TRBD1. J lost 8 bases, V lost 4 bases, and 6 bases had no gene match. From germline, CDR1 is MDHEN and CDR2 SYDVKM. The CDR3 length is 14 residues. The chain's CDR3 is CASSSPGQGEKLFF. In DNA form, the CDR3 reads TGTGCCAGCAGTTCACCAGGACAGGGAGAAAAACTGTTTTTT.

The CDR3 protein is CASSLVGGGSYGYTF. CDR3 bases: TGTGCCAGCAGCTTAGTTGGGGGAGGGTCTTATGGCTACACCTTC. V gene TRBV7-2 combines with J gene TRBJ1-2, with D maybe TRBD1 (5 bases). Trimming took off 1 base at V and 5 bases at J, with 14 bases between the two ends. The CDR3 runs to 15 residues. Germline V CDR1 and CDR2: SGHTA, FQGNSA. Full variable domain (rest looked up from reference TRBV7-2 and TRBJ1-2): GAGVSQSPSNKVTEKGKDVELRCDPISGHTALYWYRQSLGQGLEFLIYFQGNSAPDKSGLPSDRFSAERTGGSVSTLTIQRTQQEDSAVYLCASSLVGGGSYGYTFGSGTRLTVV.

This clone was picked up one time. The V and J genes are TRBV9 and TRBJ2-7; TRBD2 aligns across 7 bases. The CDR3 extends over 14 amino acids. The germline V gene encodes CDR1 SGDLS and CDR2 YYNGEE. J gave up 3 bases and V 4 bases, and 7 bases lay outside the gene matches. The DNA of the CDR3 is TGTGCCAGCAGCCCCACCGGGACTAACTACGAGCAGTACTTC. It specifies CASSPTGTNYEQYF.

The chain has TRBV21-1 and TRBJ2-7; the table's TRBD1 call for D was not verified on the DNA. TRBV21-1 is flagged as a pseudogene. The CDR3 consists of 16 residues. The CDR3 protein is CASSEKNTGVLGEQYF. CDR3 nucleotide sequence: TGTGCCAGCAGCGAGAAAAATACAGGGGTCCTGGGGGAGCAGTACTTC.

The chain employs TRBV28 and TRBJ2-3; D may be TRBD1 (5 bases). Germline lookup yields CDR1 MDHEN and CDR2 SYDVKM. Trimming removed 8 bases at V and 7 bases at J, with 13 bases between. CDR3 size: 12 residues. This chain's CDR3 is CASGRVGYTQYF. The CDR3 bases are TGTGCCAGCGGCAGGGTTGGATATACGCAGTATTTT.

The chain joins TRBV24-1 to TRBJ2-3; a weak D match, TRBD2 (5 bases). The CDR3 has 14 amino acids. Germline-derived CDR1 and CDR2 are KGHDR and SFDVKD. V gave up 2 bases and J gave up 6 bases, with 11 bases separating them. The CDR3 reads CATSDWGSADTQYF. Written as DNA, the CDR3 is TGTGCCACCAGTGATTGGGGTAGCGCGGATACGCAGTATTTT.

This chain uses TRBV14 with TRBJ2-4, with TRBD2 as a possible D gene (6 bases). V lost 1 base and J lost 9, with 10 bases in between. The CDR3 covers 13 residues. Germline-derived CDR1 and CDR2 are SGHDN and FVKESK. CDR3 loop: CASSQARGSIQYF. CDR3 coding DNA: TGTGCCAGCAGCCAAGCTCGGGGGAGCATTCAGTACTTC.

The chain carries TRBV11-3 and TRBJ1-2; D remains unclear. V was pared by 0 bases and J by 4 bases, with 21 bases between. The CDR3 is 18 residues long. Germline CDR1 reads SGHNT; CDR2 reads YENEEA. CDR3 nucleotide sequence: TGTGCCAGCAGCTTAGATCATTTTTCACACCCGGGTCGCTATGGCTACACCTTC. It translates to CASSLDHFSHPGRYGYTF. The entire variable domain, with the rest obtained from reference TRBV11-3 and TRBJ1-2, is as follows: EAGVVQSPRYKIIEKKQPVAFWCNPISGHNTLYWYLQNLGQGPELLIRYENEEAVDDSQLPKDRFSAERLKGVDSTLKIQPAELGDSAVYLCASSLDHFSHPGRYGYTFGSGTRLTVV.

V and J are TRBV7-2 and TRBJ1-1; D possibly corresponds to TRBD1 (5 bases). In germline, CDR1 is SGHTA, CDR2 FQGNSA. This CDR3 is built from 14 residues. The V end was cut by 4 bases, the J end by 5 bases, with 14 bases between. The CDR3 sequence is CASSSQRGETEAFF. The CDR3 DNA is TGTGCCAGCAGCTCCCAACGGGGGGAGACTGAAGCTTTCTTT.

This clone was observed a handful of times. CDR3 bases: TGTGCCAGTAGTATATTGGGAAGCATTCGGGGCTATGGCTACACCTTC. Protein: CASSILGSIRGYGYTF. The chain joins TRBV19 to TRBJ1-2; D remains unclear. The germline gives CDR1 LNHDA, CDR2 SQIVND (reference sequence). The V end was cut by 2 bases, the J end by 4 bases, with 17 bases between. This CDR3 comprises 16 residues.

This CDR3 is CASSHSSLAFTDTQYF. CDR3 nucleotide sequence: TGTGCCAGCAGCCATAGCAGCCTAGCCTTCACAGATACGCAGTATTTT. The genes are TRBV3-1 (or the pseudogene TRBV3-2) and TRBJ2-3, with D possibly being TRBD2 (5 bases). Germline values: CDR1 LGHDT, CDR2 YNNKEL (reference sequence). The CDR3 extends over 16 amino acids. Trimming shortened V by 3 bases and J by 2 bases, and 15 bases separated the two germline ends.

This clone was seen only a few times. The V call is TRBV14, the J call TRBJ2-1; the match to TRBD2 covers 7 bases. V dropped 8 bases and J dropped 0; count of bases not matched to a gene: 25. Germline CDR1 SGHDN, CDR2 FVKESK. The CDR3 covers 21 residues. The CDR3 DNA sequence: TGTGCCAGCGGAACTCTAGGCCTCAGGGCTAGCGGTAGCCGCTCCTACAATGAGCAGTTCTTC. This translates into CASGTLGLRASGSRSYNEQFF.

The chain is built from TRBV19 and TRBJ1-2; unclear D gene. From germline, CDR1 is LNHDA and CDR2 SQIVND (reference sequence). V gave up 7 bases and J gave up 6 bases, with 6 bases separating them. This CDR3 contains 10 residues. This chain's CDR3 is CASTGDGYTF. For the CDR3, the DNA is TGTGCCAGTACCGGGGATGGCTACACCTTC.